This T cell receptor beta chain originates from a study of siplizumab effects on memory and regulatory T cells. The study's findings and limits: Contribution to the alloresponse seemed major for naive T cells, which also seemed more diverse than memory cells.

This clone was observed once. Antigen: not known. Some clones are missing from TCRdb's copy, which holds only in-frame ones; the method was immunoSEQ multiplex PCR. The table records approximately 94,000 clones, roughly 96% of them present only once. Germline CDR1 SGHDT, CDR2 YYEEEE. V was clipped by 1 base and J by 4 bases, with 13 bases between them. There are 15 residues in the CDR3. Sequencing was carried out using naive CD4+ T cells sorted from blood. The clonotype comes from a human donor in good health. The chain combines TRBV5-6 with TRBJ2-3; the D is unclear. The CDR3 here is CASSLTYPVSDTQYF. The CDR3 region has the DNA TGTGCCAGCAGCTTGACTTACCCGGTTTCAGATACGCAGTATTTT. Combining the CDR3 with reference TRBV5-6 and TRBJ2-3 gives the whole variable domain DAGVTQSPTHLIKTRGQQVTLRCSPKSGHDTVSWYQQALGQGPQFIFQYYEEEERQRGNFPDRFSGHQFPNYSSELNVNALLLGDSALYLCASSLTYPVSDTQYFGPGTRLTVL.